A few counts support the clone carrying this T cell receptor (beta chain). The data are from a study of blood T cells in healthy people across ages. Then a second PCR, running roughly 7 to 12 cycles, was carried out with a sample-barcoded 5' primer and a J-beta primer mix. TCRdb independently ran MiXCR on the 5' RACE reads; one entry per CDR3 protein. The table lists 1.4 million or so distinct CDR3 sequences, under 55% of them singletons. The CDR3 is made up of 11 amino acids. The clonotype originates from a woman in her late teens or twenties in good health. The specimen was blood. The V and J genes are TRBV3-2 and TRBJ2-7. TRBV3-2 represents a pseudogene. The CDR3 spells CASSQMDEQYF. CDR3 nucleotides: TGTGCCAGCAGCCAAATGGACGAGCAGTACTTC.